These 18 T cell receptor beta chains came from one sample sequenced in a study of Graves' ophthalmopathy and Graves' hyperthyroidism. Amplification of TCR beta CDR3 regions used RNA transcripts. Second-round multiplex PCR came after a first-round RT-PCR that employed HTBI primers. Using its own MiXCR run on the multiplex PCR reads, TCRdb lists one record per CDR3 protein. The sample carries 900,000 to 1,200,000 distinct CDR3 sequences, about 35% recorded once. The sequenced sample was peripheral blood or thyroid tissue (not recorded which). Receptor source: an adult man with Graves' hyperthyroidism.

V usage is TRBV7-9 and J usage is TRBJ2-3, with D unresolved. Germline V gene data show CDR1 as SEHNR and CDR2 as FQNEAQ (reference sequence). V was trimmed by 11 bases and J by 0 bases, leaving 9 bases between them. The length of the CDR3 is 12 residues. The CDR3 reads CALGSSTDTQYF. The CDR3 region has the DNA TGTGCCTTGGGGTCAAGCACAGATACGCAGTATTTT.

As DNA, the CDR3 is TGTGCCAGCAGCTTACGGCCAGGGGGCGGCTACGAGCAGTACTTC. Its translation: CASSLRPGGGYEQYF. The chain uses TRBV7-2 and TRBJ2-7, with 8 bases identical to TRBD1. The J segment lost 3 bases and the V segment lost 2 bases, leaving 6 bases of the junction unmatched. CDR1 and CDR2 (germline): SGHTA, FQGNSA. The CDR3 contains 15 residues.

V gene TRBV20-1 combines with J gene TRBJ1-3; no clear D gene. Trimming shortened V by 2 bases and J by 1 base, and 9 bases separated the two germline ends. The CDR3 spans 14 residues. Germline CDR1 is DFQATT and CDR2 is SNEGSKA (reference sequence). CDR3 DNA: TGCAGTGCTAGATCTTGGGGTTCTGGAAACACCATATATTTT. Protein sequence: CSARSWGSGNTIYF.

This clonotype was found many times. CDR3 sequence: CASSDIPNTEAFF. DNA of the CDR3: TGTGCCAGCAGCGACATCCCGAACACTGAAGCTTTCTTT. The chain carries TRBV7-9 and TRBJ1-1; D is undetermined. There are 13 residues in the CDR3. Trimming pared 5 bases from V and 1 base from J, leaving 8 bases between. Looked up from germline, CDR1 is SEHNR and CDR2 is FQNEAQ (reference sequence).

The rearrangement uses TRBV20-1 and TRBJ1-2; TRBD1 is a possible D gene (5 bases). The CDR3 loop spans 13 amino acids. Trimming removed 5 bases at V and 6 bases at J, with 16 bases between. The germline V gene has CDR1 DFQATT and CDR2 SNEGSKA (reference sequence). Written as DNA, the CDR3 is TGCAGTGCTCGCCCGGGACCCGTTAATGGCTACACCTTC. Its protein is CSARPGPVNGYTF.

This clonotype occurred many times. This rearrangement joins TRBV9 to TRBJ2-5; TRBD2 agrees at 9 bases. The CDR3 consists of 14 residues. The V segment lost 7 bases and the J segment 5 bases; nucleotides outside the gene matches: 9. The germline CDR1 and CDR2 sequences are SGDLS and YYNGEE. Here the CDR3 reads CASSGGRALETQYF. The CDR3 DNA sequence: TGTGCCAGCTCCGGCGGGAGGGCCCTTGAGACCCAGTACTTC.

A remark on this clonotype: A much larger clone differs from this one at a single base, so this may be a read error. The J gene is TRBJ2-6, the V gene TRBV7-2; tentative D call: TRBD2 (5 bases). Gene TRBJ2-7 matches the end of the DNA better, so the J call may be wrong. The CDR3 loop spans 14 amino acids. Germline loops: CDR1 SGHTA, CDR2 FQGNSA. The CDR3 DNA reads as TGTGCCAGCAGCTTACTCGGCGGGCCCTACGAGCAGTACTTC. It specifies CASSLLGGPYEQYF.

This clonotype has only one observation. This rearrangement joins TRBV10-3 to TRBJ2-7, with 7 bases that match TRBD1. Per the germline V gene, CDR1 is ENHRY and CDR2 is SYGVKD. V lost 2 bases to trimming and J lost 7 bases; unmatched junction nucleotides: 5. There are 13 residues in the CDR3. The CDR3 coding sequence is TGTGCCATCAGTGAGGGACAGGCCGGTGAGCAGTACTTC. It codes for CAISEGQAGEQYF.

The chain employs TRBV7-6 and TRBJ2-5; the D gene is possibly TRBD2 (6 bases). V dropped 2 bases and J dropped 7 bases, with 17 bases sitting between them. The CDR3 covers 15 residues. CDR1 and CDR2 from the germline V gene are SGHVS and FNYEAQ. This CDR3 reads CASSLLADKRATQYF. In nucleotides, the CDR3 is TGTGCCAGCAGCTTATTAGCGGATAAGCGAGCGACCCAGTACTTC. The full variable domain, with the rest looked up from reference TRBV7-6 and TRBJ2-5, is GAGVSQSPRYKVTKRGQDVALRCDPISGHVSLYWYRQALGQGPEFLTYFNYEAQQDKSGLPNDRFSAERPEGSISTLTIQRTEQRDSAMYRCASSLLADKRATQYFGPGTRLLVL.

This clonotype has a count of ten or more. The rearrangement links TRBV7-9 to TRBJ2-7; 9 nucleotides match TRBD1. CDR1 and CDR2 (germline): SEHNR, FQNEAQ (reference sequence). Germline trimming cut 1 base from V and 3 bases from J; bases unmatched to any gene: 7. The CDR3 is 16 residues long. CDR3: CASSLVTSGQGYEQYF. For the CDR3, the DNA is TGTGCCAGCAGCTTAGTGACGTCGGGACAGGGCTACGAGCAGTACTTC.

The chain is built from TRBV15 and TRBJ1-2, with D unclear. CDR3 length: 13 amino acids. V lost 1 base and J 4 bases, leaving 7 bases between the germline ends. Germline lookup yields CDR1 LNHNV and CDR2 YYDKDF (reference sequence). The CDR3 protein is CATSRGYPYGYTF. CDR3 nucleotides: TGTGCCACCAGCAGAGGGTATCCCTATGGCTACACCTTC.

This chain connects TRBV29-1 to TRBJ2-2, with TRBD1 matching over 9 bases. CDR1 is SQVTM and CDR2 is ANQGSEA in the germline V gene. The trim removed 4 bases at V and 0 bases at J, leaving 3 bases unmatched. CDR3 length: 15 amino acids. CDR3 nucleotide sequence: TGCAGCGTTGGATGGACAGGGGCGAACACCGGGGAGCTGTTTTTT. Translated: CSVGWTGANTGELFF.

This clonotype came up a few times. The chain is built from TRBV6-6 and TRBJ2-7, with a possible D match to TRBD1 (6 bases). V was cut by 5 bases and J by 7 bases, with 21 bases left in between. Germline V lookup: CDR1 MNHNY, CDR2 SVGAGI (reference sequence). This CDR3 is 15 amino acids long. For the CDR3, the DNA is TGTGCCAGCAGTCGAGACGGGACACCCCTTGGAGAGCAGTACTTC. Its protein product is CASSRDGTPLGEQYF.

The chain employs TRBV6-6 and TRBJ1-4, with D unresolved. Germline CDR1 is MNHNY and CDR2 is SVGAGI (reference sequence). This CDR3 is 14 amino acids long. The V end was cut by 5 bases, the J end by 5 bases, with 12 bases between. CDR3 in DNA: TGTGCCAGCAGTCCGGGGAGTCAGAATGAAAAACTGTTTTTT. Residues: CASSPGSQNEKLFF.

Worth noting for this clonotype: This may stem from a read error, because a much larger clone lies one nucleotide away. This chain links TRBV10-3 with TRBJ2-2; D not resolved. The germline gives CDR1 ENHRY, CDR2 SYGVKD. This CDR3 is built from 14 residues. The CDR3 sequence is CVISEPENTGELFF. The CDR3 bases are TGTGTCATCAGTGAACCGGAGAACACCGGGGAGCTGTTTTTT.

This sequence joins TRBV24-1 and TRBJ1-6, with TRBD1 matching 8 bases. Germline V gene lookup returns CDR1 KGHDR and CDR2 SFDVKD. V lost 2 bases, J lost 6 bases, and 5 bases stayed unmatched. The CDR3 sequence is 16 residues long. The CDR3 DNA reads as TGTGCCACCAGTGATTGGACAGGGACAGCTAATTCACCCCTCCACTTT. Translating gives CATSDWTGTANSPLHF.

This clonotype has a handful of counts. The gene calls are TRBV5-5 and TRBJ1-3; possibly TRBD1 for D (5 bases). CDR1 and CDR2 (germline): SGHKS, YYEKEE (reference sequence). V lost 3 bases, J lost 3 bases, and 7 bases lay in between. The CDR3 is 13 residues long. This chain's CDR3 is CASSYQGGNTIYF. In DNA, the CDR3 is TGTGCCAGCAGCTATCAGGGTGGAAACACCATATATTTT.

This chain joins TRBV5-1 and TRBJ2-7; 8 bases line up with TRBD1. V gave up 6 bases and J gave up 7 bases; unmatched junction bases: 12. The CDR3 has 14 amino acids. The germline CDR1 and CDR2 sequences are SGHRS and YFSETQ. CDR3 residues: CASMWTGPSGEQYF. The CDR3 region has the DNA TGCGCCAGCATGTGGACAGGGCCCTCCGGGGAGCAGTACTTC.